Detailed here is one T cell receptor (beta chain). Its antigen is unidentified. V was trimmed by 4 bases and J by 1 base, leaving 6 bases between them. This CDR3 has 13 amino acids. The V gene's germline CDR1 is KGHSH and CDR2 LQKENI. This sample was taken from a study of radiotherapy plus CTLA-4 blockade in lung cancer. Whole-study findings and limits: In blood, tumor-derived TCR clones expanded after radiotherapy plus ipilimumab. Reports identified early blood T cell clone dynamics, with interferon-beta, as the best response predictor.

TCRdb keeps only in-frame clones here, not all; method: immunoSEQ multiplex PCR. The sample gives more than 90,000 clones, approximately 78% of which show up once; more than 20% is in the top ten. The sample consisted of peripheral blood, taken from a patient treated with radiotherapy plus ipilimumab. This clonotype was obtained from a human donor with non-small cell lung cancer that progressed on radiotherapy plus ipilimumab. The rearrangement links TRBV18 to TRBJ2-3; D is undetermined. CDR3 sequence (DNA): TGTGCCAGCTCACGGGCAGGCACAGATACGCAGTATTTT. Protein: CASSRAGTDTQYF.